The clone carrying this T cell receptor beta chain was found a few times. The antigen is not known. The source of the sample is a study of post-analysis software for immune sequencing data. On the study more broadly: Secondary progressive, relapsing-remitting and progressive-relapsing multiple sclerosis were among the included disease courses.

Study results and limitations: Samples prepared in the same batch strongly co-clustered by F measure. People with multiple sclerosis had a significantly lower normalized Chao1 diversity than controls did. Relative to controls, patients had several TRBV segments at higher frequency, with TRBV5-6, TRBV5-1 and TRBV20-1 among these.

Libraries were made from TCR beta cDNA, and they carried unique molecular identifiers. Researchers reported roughly 0.5 million cDNA molecules coming from roughly 1 to 10 million T cells. TCRdb itself ran the PCR reads through MiXCR, one entry per CDR3 protein. The sample has hundreds of thousands of distinct CDR3 sequences, approximately 50% seen once. V gave up 1 base and J gave up 5 bases, with 11 bases separating them. This CDR3 spans 14 amino acids. CDR1 MNHNY and CDR2 SVGAGI come from the germline V gene (reference sequence). V is TRBV6-6 and J is TRBJ2-5; either TRBD1 or TRBD2 may supply D (6 bases each). The origin of this receptor is a girl aged 5-17 years with multiple sclerosis. Sequencing was performed on blood. DNA for the CDR3: TGTGCCAGCAGTTACTTAACAGGGAGGGAGACCCAGTACTTC. Translating it yields CASSYLTGRETQYF.